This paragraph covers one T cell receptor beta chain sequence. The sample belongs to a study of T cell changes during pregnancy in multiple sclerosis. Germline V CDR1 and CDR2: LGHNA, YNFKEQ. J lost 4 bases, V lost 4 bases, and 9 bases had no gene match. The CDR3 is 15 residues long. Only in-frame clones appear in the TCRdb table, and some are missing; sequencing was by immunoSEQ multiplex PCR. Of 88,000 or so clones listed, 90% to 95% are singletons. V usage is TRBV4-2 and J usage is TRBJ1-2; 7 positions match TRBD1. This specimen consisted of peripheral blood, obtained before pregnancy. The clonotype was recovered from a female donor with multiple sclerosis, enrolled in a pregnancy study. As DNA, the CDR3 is TGTGCCAGCAGCCGAATCGGGACAGAAGTCTATGGCTACACCTTC. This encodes CASSRIGTEVYGYTF.